This paragraph reports one TCR beta chain. The sample is drawn from a study of blood T cell repertoires in COVID-19. This CDR3 spans 12 amino acids. Germline-derived CDR1 and CDR2 are SGHTA and FQGNSA. The V end lost 4 bases, the J end lost 12 bases, and 15 bases lay between the germline ends. Using immunoSEQ multiplex PCR, the repertoire was profiled, and TCRdb retains in-frame clones only, with some absent. This sample has about 200,000 clones; 88% occur once, and the top ten carry about 6.3%. The V call is TRBV7-2, the J call TRBJ1-2, with D hard to call. The clonotype comes from a man aged 35 to 55 with active or convalescent COVID-19. The sample was peripheral blood. CDR3 coding DNA: TGTGCCAGCAGCTCGTCTAGCCCCCTCCACACCTTC. As protein: CASSSSSPLHTF.